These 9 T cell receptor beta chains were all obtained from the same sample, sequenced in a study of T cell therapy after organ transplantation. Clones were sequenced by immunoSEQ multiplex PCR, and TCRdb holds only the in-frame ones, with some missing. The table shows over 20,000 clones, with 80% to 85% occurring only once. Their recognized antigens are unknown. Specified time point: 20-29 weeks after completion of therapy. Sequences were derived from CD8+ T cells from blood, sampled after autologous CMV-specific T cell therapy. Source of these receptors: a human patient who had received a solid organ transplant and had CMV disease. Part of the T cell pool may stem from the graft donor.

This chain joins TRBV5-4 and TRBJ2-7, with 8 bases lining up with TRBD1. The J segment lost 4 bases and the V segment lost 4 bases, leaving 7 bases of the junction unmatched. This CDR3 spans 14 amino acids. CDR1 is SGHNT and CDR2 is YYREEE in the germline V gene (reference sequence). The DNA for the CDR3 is TGTGCCAGCAGCACCCGGGACAGGAAGTACGAGCAGTACTTC. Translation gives CASSTRDRKYEQYF.

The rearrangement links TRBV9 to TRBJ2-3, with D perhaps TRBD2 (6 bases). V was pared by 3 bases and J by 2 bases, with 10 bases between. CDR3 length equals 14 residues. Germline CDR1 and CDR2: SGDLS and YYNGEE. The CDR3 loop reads CASSAWGDTDTQYF. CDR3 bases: TGTGCCAGCAGCGCCTGGGGGGACACAGATACGCAGTATTTT.

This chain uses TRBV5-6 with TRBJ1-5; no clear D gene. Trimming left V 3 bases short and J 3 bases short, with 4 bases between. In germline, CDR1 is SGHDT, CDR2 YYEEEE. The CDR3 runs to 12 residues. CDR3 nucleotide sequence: TGTGCCAGCAGCTCTCTCAATCAGCCCCAGCATTTT. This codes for CASSSLNQPQHF.

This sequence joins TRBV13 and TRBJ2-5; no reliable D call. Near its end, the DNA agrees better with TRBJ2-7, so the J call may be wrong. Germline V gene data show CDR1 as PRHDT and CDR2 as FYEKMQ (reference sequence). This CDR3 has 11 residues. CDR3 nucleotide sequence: TGTGCCAGCAGCTTTCTGGGCGAGCAGTACTTC. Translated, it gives CASSFLGEQYF.

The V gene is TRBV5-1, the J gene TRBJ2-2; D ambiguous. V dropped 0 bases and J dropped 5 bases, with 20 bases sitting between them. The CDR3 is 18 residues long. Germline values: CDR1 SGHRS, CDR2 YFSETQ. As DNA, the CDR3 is TGCGCCAGCAGCTTGGAGCGCGGTGGGCGGTACGGGACCGGGGAGCTGTTTTTT. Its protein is CASSLERGGRYGTGELFF. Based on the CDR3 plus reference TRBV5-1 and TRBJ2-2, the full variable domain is KAGVTQTPRYLIKTRGQQVTLSCSPISGHRSVSWYQQTPGQGLQFLFEYFSETQRNKGNFPGRFSGRQFSNSRSEMNVSTLELGDSALYLCASSLERGGRYGTGELFFGEGSRLTVL.

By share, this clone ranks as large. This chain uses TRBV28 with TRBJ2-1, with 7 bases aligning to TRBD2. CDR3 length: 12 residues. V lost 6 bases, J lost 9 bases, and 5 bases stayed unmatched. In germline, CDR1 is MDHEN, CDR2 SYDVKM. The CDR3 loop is CASSPTSAEQFF. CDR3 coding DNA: TGTGCCAGCAGCCCCACTAGCGCTGAGCAGTTCTTC. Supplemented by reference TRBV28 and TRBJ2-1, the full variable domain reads DVKVTQSSRYLVKRTGEKVFLECVQDMDHENMFWYRQDPGLGLRLIYFSYDVKMKEKGDIPEGYSVSREKKERFSLILESASTNQTSMYLCASSPTSAEQFFGPGTRLTVL.

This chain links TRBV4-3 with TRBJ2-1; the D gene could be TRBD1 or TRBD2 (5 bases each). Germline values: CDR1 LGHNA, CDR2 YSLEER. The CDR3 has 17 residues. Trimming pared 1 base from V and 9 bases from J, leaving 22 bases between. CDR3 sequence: CASSQGFSGTVGLEQFF. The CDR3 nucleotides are TGCGCCAGCAGCCAAGGATTTTCCGGGACCGTTGGACTTGAGCAGTTCTTC.

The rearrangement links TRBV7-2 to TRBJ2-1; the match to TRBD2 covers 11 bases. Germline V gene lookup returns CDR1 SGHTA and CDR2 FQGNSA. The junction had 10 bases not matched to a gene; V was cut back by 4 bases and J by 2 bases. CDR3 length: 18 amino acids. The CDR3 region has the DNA TGTGCCAGCAGCTCTTTACCGGGACTAGCGGTAACCTACAATGAGCAGTTCTTC. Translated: CASSSLPGLAVTYNEQFF.

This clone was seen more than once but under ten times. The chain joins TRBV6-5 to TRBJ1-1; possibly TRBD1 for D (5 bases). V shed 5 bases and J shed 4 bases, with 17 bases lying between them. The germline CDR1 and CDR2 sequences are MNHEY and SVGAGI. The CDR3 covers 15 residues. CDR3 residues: CASSLRGGVGTEAFF. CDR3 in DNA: TGTGCCAGCAGTCTACGCGGGGGGGTTGGCACTGAAGCTTTCTTT.